A selection of T cell receptor beta chains follows, all from one sample in a study of blood T cell repertoires in COVID-19. TCRdb keeps only in-frame clones here, not all; method: immunoSEQ multiplex PCR. Among about 49,000 clones listed, roughly 93% were seen once. Sequenced material: peripheral blood. These receptors originate from a man aged 60 to 75 with COVID-19, enrolled during active disease. Each CDR3 is given without its conserved first and last residue.

J,V,CDR3
TRBJ1-2,TRBV28,ASRRTVYGYT
TRBJ2-3,TRBV5-1,ASSLGFPSTDTQY
TRBJ1-1,TRBV19,ASSREAGEAF
TRBJ1-5,TRBV6-5,ASSRQGQPQH
TRBJ1-1,TRBV9,ASSSGQGRSGTEAF
TRBJ2-1,TRBV3-1/TRBV3-2,ASSHRGQKIVNEQF
TRBJ2-3,TRBV4-1,ASSQSGGTPDTQY
TRBJ1-1,TRBV7-9,ASSSPLKTGAMNTEAF
TRBJ1-3,TRBV10-3,AIRGGRVLSGNTIY
TRBJ1-6,TRBV18,ASSPPGGVGSPLH
TRBJ1-1,TRBV5-6,ASSLLITGTGGTEAF
TRBJ1-3,TRBV27,ASSQGQLSSGNTIY
TRBJ2-7,TRBV3-1/TRBV3-2,ASRSDYTGSIY
TRBJ2-1,TRBV18,ASSPSPGTSGGSSYNEQF
TRBJ1-6,TRBV18,ASSPEGSHNSPLH
TRBJ2-1,TRBV24-1,ATSRRQGGSYNEQF
TRBJ1-2,TRBV5-6,ASSRNPAGGTNYGYT
TRBJ2-7,TRBV19,ASSMDDRGVYEQY
TRBJ2-7,TRBV3-1/TRBV3-2,ASSSGGEGQAPSFYEQY
TRBJ1-6,TRBV20-1,SARDPFTLH
TRBJ1-1,TRBV7-2,ASSLTRTARNTEAF
TRBJ2-7,TRBV28,ASSITGIQRNHEQY
TRBJ1-3,TRBV5-1,ASSSDTGNTIY
TRBJ1-2,TRBV7-9,ASSLGGTNYGYT
TRBJ1-3,TRBV6-5,ASKRGGLTGNTIY
TRBJ2-1,TRBV12-3/TRBV12-4,ASRPDSHNEQF
TRBJ2-1,TRBV27,ASSLGTAYNEQF
TRBJ1-4,TRBV3-1/TRBV3-2,ASSKQGGKLF
TRBJ1-6,TRBV28,ASSPPGQSSYNSPLH
TRBJ2-7,TRBV30,AWSVQELGEQY
TRBJ2-1,TRBV19,ASSIGLAGGRYNEQF
TRBJ1-2,TRBV6-1,ASSEIGQPYGYT
TRBJ1-2,TRBV19,ASRRNYGYT
TRBJ2-2,TRBV30,AWNSGAVQPGELF
TRBJ1-3,TRBV7-3,ASSLWGGSGNTIY
TRBJ2-4,TRBV4-3,ASSQEFAGTGGNIQY
TRBJ1-5,TRBV10-2,ASRDFTGRRSNQPQH
TRBJ1-1,TRBV7-8,ASGPSTGGKAF
TRBJ2-7,TRBV29-1,SVSGTGGAEQY
TRBJ1-3,TRBV5-8,ASSLDRGSGNTIY
TRBJ2-3,TRBV24-1,ATHSGRAADTQY
TRBJ1-2,TRBV6-5,ATASRHNYGYT
TRBJ1-6,TRBV5-1,ASSLAVQDSPLH